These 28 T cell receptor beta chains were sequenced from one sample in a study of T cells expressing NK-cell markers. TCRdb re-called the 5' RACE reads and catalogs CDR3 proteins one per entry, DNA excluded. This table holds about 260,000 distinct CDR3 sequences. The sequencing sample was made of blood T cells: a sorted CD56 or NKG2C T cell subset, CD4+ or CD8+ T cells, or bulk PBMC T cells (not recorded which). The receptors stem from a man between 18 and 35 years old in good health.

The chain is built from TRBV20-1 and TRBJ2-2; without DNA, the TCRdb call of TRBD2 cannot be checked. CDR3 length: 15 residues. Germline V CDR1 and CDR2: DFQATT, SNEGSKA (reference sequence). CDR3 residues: CSAGGLAQNTGELFF.

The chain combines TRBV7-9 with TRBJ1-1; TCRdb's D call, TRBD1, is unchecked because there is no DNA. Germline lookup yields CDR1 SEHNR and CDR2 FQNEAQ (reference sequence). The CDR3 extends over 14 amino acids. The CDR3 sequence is CASSLRELNTEAFF.

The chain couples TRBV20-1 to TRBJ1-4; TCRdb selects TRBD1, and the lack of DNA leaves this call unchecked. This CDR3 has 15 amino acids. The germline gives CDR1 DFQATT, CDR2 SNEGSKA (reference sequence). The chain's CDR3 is CSAMGMGQGNEKLFF.

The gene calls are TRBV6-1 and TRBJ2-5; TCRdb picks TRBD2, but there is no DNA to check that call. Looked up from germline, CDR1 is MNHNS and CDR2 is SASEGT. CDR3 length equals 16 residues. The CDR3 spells CASSSPTRAVGETQYF.

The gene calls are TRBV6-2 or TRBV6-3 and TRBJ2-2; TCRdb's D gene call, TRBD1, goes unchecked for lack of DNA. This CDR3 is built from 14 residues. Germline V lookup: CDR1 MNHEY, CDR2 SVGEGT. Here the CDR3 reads CASSNDVRAGELFF.

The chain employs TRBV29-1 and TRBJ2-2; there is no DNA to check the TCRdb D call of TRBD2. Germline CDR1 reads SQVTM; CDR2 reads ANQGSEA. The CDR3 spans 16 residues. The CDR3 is CSVAGTSAANTGELFF.

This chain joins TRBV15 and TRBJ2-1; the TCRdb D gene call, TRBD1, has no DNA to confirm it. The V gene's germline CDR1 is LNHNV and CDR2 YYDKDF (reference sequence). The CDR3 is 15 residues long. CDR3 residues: CATSRDPGQYNEQFF.

The CDR3 spells CASSYIAGGPGETQYF. The chain combines TRBV6-5 with TRBJ2-5; no DNA is available, so the TRBD2 call from TCRdb remains unchecked. This CDR3 is 16 amino acids long. The germline V gene encodes CDR1 MNHEY and CDR2 SVGAGI.

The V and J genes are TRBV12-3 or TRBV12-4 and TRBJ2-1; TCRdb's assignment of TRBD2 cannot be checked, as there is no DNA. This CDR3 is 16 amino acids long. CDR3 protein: CASSLGGLAGVVEQFF.

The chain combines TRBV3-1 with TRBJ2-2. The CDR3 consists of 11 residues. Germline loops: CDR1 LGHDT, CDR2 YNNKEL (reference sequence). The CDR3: CASSQVRELFF.

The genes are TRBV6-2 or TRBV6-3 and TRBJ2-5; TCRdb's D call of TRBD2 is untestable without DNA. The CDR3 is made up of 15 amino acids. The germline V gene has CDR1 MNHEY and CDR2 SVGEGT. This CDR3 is CASSRTTGPWETQYF.

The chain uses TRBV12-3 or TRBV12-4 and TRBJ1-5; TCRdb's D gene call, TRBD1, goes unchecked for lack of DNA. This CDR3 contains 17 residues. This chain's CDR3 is CASSFSEAPYSNQPQHF.

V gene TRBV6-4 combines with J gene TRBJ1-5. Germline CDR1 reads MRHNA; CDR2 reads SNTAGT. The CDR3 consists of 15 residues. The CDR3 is CASRPEPYSNQPQHF.

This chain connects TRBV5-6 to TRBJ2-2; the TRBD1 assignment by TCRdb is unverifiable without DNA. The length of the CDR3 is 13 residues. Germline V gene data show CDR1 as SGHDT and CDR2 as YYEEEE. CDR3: CASANQGTGELFF.

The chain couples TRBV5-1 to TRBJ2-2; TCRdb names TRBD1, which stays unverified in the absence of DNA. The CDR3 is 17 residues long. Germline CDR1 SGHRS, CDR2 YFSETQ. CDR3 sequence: CASSLYVRATNTGELFF.

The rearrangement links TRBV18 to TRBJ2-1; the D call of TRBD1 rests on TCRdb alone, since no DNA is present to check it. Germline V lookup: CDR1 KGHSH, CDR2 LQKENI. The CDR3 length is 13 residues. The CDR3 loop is CASQQGARNEQFF.

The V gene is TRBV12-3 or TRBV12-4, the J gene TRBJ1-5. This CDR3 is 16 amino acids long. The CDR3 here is CASSFSGAQFHQPQHF.

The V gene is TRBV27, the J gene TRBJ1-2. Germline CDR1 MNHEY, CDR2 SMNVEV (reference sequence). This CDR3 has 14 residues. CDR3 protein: CASGPVDTSYGYTF.

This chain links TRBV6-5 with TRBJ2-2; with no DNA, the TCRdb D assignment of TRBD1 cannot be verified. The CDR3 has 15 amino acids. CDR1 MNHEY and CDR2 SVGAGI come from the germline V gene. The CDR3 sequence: CASSYLTPVPRELFF.

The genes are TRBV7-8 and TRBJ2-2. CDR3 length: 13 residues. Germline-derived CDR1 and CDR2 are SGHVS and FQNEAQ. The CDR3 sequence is CASIRLQAGELFF.

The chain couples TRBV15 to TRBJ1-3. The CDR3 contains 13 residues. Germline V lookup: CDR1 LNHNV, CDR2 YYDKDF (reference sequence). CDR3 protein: CATSRDLTNTIYF.

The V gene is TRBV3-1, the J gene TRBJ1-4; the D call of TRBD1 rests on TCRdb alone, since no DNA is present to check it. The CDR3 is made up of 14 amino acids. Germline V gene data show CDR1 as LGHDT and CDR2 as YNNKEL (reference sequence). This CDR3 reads CASSPGTGNEKLFF. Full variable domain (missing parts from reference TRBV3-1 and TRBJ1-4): DTAVSQTPKYLVTQMGNDKSIKCEQNLGHDTMYWYKQDSKKFLKIMFSYNNKELIINETVPNRFSPKSPDKAHLNLHINSLELGDSAVYFCASSPGTGNEKLFFGSGTQLSVL.

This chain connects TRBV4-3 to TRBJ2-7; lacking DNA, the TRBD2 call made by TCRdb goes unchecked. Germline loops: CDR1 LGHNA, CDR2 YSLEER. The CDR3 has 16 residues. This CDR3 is CASSQDDGRESYEQYF.

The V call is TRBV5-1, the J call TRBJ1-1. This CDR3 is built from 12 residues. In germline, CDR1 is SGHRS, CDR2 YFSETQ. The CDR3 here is CASSPETPPAFF.

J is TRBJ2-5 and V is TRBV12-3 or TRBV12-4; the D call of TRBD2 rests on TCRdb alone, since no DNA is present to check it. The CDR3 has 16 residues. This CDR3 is CASRGLAGGGQETQYF.

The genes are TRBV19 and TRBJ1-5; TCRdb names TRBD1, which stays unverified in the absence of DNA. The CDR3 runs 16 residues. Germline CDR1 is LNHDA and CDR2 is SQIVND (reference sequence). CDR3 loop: CASSIAGKGGNQPQHF.

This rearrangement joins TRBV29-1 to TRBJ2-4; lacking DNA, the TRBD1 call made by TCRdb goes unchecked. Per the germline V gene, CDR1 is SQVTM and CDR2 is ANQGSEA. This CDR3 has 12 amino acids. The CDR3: CSVSQGRNIQYF.

The CDR3 sequence is CASSYSSIGDYGYTF. This sequence joins TRBV6-5 and TRBJ1-2. Germline assignment: CDR1 MNHEY and CDR2 SVGAGI. This CDR3 comprises 15 residues.